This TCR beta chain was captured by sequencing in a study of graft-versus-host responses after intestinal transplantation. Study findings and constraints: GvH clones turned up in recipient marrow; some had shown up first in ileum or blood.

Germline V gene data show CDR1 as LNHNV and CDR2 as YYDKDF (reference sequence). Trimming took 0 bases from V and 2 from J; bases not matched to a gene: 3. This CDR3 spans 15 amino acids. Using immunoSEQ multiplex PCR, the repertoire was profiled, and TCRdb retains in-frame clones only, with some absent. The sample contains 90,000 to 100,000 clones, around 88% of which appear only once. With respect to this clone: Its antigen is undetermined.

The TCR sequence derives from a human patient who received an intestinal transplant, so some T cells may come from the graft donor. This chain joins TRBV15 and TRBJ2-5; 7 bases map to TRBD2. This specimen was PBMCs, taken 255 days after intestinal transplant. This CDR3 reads CATSRDSGAQETQYF. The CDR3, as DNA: TGTGCCACCAGCAGAGACAGCGGGGCGCAAGAGACCCAGTACTTC.